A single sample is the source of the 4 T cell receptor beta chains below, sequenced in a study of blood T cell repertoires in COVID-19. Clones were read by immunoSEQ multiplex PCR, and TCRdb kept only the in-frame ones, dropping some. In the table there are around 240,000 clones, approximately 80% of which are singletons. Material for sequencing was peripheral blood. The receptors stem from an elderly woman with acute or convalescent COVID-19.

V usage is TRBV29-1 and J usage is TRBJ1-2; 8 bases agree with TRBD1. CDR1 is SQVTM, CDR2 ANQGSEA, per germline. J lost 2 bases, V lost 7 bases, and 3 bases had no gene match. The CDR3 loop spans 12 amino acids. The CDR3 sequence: CSARTGNYGYTF. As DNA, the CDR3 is TGCAGCGCCCGGACAGGGAACTATGGCTACACCTTC.

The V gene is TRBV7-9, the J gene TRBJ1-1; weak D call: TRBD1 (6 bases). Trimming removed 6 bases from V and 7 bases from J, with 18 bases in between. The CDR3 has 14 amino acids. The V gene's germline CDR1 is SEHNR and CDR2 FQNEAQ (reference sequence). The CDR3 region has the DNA TGTGCCAGCAGTCCGGGACAAGGGGAGGGTGAAGCTTTCTTT. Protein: CASSPGQGEGEAFF.

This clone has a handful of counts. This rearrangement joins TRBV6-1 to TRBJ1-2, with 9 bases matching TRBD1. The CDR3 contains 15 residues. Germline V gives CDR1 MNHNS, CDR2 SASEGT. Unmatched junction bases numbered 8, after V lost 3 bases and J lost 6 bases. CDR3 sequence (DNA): TGTGCCAGCAGTGACCGGGACAGGGTTATCGATGGCTACACCTTC. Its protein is CASSDRDRVIDGYTF.

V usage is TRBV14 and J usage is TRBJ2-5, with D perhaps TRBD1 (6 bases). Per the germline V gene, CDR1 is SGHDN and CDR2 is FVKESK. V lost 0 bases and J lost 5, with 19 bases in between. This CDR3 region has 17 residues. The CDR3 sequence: CASSQDWGLEGRETQYF. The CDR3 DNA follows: TGTGCCAGCAGCCAAGATTGGGGGCTAGAGGGCCGGGAGACCCAGTACTTC.